Presented here are 29 T cell receptor beta chains from one specimen sequenced in a study of long-term antiretroviral therapy in people with HIV. Survey-level immunoSEQ v3.0 assays were run. The method was immunoSEQ multiplex PCR; TCRdb's version includes in-frame clones alone and lacks a portion of them. Of about 33,000 clones listed, around 96% were seen once; the top ten hold over 2%. Specimen: unsorted PBMCs, collected roughly 6.9 years after starting antiretroviral therapy. Receptors were obtained from a man aged 25 to 45 with HIV.

V usage is TRBV6-5 and J usage is TRBJ2-4; D is unclear. This CDR3 has 11 amino acids. Germline assignment: CDR1 MNHEY and CDR2 SVGAGI. V dropped 7 bases and J dropped 5 bases, with 6 bases sitting between them. CDR3 in DNA: TGTGCCAGCACCCGTGAAAACATTCAGTACTTC. Its translation: CASTRENIQYF.

The DNA for the CDR3 is TGTGCCAGCAGCGTGGACAGCCACTATGGCTACACCTTC. Its protein product is CASSVDSHYGYTF. The chain links TRBV9 to TRBJ1-2; tentative D call: TRBD1 (6 bases). The CDR3 totals 13 residues. V was trimmed by 2 bases and J by 3 bases, leaving 8 bases between them. Germline CDR1 and CDR2: SGDLS and YYNGEE.

In its sample, this clone was seen a few times. This chain joins TRBV4-2 and TRBJ2-7; 9 bases map to TRBD1. This CDR3 comprises 15 residues. The trim removed 4 bases at V and 1 base at J, leaving 5 bases unmatched. Germline V gene lookup returns CDR1 LGHNA and CDR2 YNFKEQ. The CDR3 is CASSPLGQGSYEQYF. CDR3 coding DNA: TGTGCCAGCAGCCCCCTCGGACAGGGGTCCTACGAGCAGTACTTC.

The V call is TRBV6-1, the J call TRBJ2-5; 8 bases fit TRBD2. CDR3 length: 15 amino acids. The germline V gene encodes CDR1 MNHNS and CDR2 SASEGT. The V segment lost 1 base and the J segment 1 base; nucleotides outside the gene matches: 2. The CDR3 sequence: CASSEDGGVQETQYF. The CDR3 region has the DNA TGTGCCAGCAGTGAAGACGGGGGGGTCCAAGAGACCCAGTACTTC.

This clone was observed once. The V gene is TRBV6-1, the J gene TRBJ2-7, with 9 bases aligning to TRBD2. CDR3 length: 12 amino acids. V dropped 9 bases and J dropped 3; count of bases not matched to a gene: 3. Germline lookup yields CDR1 MNHNS and CDR2 SASEGT. The CDR3 here is CARGLAFYEQYF. The CDR3 region has the DNA TGTGCCAGGGGACTAGCTTTCTACGAGCAGTACTTC.

DNA for the CDR3: TGTGCCAGCAGCGCCGATCGACAGTTCGGAAACACCATATATTTT. Residues: CASSADRQFGNTIYF. This rearrangement joins TRBV9 to TRBJ1-3, with a possible D match to TRBD1 (5 bases). The CDR3 is 15 residues long. Germline CDR1 SGDLS, CDR2 YYNGEE. The V and J ends lost 3 bases and 4 bases respectively, with 14 bases between them.

This clone was recorded once. The V and J genes are TRBV25-1 and TRBJ1-2, with D possibly TRBD1 on 5 matching bases. Germline V lookup: CDR1 MGHDK, CDR2 SYGVNS. There are 12 residues in the CDR3. V was pared by 5 bases and J by 8 bases, with 12 bases between. The CDR3 DNA sequence: TGTGCCAGCAGTACTAAGGGACGCGGCTACACCTTC. It is translated as CASSTKGRGYTF.

V is TRBV5-6 and J is TRBJ1-1; TRBD1 is a possible D gene (6 bases). The V gene lost 0 bases and the J gene lost 0 bases, with 12 bases spanning the gap. The CDR3 extends over 16 amino acids. Per the germline V gene, CDR1 is SGHDT and CDR2 is YYEEEE. The CDR3 region is CASSLGVRGLNTEAFF. CDR3 DNA sequence: TGTGCCAGCAGCTTGGGGGTCAGGGGTTTGAACACTGAAGCTTTCTTT.

In its sample, this clone was seen once. The chain uses TRBV6-5 and TRBJ1-2; D is ambiguous. The ends were cut back, 8 bases at V and 6 bases at J, with 10 bases in the middle. The CDR3 covers 11 residues. CDR1 is MNHEY and CDR2 is SVGAGI in the germline V gene. The CDR3 nucleotides read TGTGCCAGCGGAACAGTCGATGGCTACACCTTC. Its protein is CASGTVDGYTF.

Details on this clone: One end of the junction varies from germline; a read error may be responsible. J is TRBJ2-7 and V is TRBV29-1; D could derive from TRBD1 or TRBD2 (5 bases each). The CDR3 contains 11 residues. The V gene's germline CDR1 is SQVTM and CDR2 ANQGSEA. The CDR3 nucleotides read TGCAGCGTGGCAAGGGGAGAGAGGGTGTTCTTC. Translation: CSVARGERVFF.

The chain employs TRBV2 and TRBJ1-5, with 7 nucleotides matching TRBD1. Germline values: CDR1 SNHLY, CDR2 FYNNEI. The CDR3 totals 16 residues. V dropped 3 bases and J dropped 4; count of bases not matched to a gene: 9. CDR3 amino acids: CASSELGQVLNQPQHF. DNA of the CDR3: TGTGCCAGCAGTGAGTTAGGACAGGTTCTAAATCAGCCCCAGCATTTT.

This chain connects TRBV6-1 to TRBJ2-7; D unclear. V was trimmed by 3 bases and J by 1 base, leaving 10 bases between them. The CDR3 is 14 residues long. CDR1 and CDR2 (germline): MNHNS, SASEGT. The CDR3 DNA reads TGTGCCAGCAGTGAGCGCGTACTGTCCTACGAGCAGTACTTC. It yields the protein CASSERVLSYEQYF.

The chain links TRBV29-1 to TRBJ2-3; D perhaps matches TRBD2 (6 bases). V was trimmed by 2 bases and J by 4 bases, leaving 19 bases between them. The length of the CDR3 is 16 residues. The germline CDR1 and CDR2 sequences are SQVTM and ANQGSEA. Here the CDR3 DNA reads TGCAGCGTTGAATTGGGTACTGCGGGAAGGGCAGATACGCAGTATTTT. Its translation: CSVELGTAGRADTQYF.

V and J are TRBV13 and TRBJ1-3; 7 positions match TRBD1. V was clipped by 2 bases and J by 7 bases; unmatched bases: 5. Germline lookup yields CDR1 PRHDT and CDR2 FYEKMQ (reference sequence). The CDR3 length is 14 residues. The CDR3: CASSLRQGDNTIYF. The CDR3 region has the DNA TGTGCCAGCAGCTTAAGACAGGGTGACAACACCATATATTTT. The complete variable domain, with remaining parts taken from reference TRBV13 and TRBJ1-3, reads AAGVIQSPRHLIKEKRETATLKCYPIPRHDTVYWYQQGPGQDPQFLISFYEKMQSDKGSIPDRFSAQQFSDYHSELNMSSLELGDSALYFCASSLRQGDNTIYFGEGSWLTVV.

This chain joins TRBV27 and TRBJ2-1; 7 positions agree with TRBD2. CDR1 MNHEY and CDR2 SMNVEV come from the germline V gene (reference sequence). V was pared by 6 bases and J by 2 bases, with 10 bases of the junction left unmatched. This CDR3 region has 16 residues. This CDR3 is CASRLLAVGTYNEQFF. As DNA, the CDR3 is TGTGCCAGCAGACTCCTAGCGGTAGGCACCTACAATGAGCAGTTCTTC.

The J gene is TRBJ1-1, the V gene TRBV9, with D possibly being TRBD1 (5 bases). Germline V gene lookup returns CDR1 SGDLS and CDR2 YYNGEE. The CDR3 length is 14 residues. V was pared by 0 bases and J by 10 bases, with 16 bases between. The DNA of the CDR3 is TGTGCCAGCAGCGTAGTGGACACAAGGGTGGGAGCTTTCTTT. As protein: CASSVVDTRVGAFF. Filled out from reference TRBV9 and TRBJ1-1, the complete variable domain reads DSGVTQTPKHLITATGQRVTLRCSPRSGDLSVYWYQQSLDQGLQFLIQYYNGEERAKGNILERFSAQQFPDLHSELNLSSLELGDSALYFCASSVVDTRVGAFFGQGTRLTVV.

The V and J genes are TRBV5-1 and TRBJ2-2, with D tentatively TRBD1 (6 bases). The CDR3 has 14 residues. Germline-derived CDR1 and CDR2 are SGHRS and YFSETQ. Trimming left V 6 bases short and J 3 bases short, with 12 bases between. The CDR3 protein is CASNRVADTGELFF. The CDR3 DNA sequence: TGCGCCAGCAACAGGGTCGCGGACACCGGGGAGCTGTTTTTT.

CDR3 residues: CASGSRRVQGVHGYTF. DNA for the CDR3: TGTGCCAGCGGTTCCAGACGGGTACAGGGGGTTCATGGCTACACCTTC. The chain has TRBV6-5 and TRBJ1-2; 8 positions agree with TRBD1. This CDR3 spans 16 amino acids. Germline-derived CDR1 and CDR2 are MNHEY and SVGAGI. V dropped 8 bases and J dropped 6; count of bases not matched to a gene: 17.

This rearrangement joins TRBV30 to TRBJ1-2, with D perhaps matching TRBD1 (6 bases). V dropped 8 bases and J dropped 5 bases, with 30 bases sitting between them. Germline V gene sequence: CDR1 GTSNPN, CDR2 SVGIG (reference sequence). The CDR3 extends over 17 amino acids. The CDR3 bases are TGTGCCGCCGAAGGGGGGGACGGTCTACCCCAGCCTTATGGCTACACCTTC. Translating it yields CAAEGGDGLPQPYGYTF.

The J gene is TRBJ2-3, the V gene TRBV18; 7 nucleotides align to TRBD2. V gave up 3 bases and J gave up 6 bases; unmatched junction bases: 9. CDR3 length: 15 amino acids. Per germline, CDR1 KGHSH and CDR2 LQKENI. The CDR3 DNA follows: TGTGCCAGCTCACCCTCTCTAGCGGACGGGGATACGCAGTATTTT. It codes for CASSPSLADGDTQYF.

The genes are TRBV27 and TRBJ1-6; 7 bases agree with TRBD1. V lost 4 bases to trimming and J lost 9 bases; unmatched junction nucleotides: 3. CDR1 and CDR2 (germline): MNHEY, SMNVEV (reference sequence). The CDR3 runs 13 residues. CDR3 protein: CASSYRGGSPLHF. CDR3 coding DNA: TGTGCCAGCAGTTACAGGGGAGGTTCACCCCTCCACTTT.

The CDR3: CASSSGGEDTQYF. CDR3 nucleotides: TGTGCCAGCTCCTCGGGGGGGGAAGATACGCAGTATTTT. V usage is TRBV18 and J usage is TRBJ2-3; TRBD2 matches at 8 bases. Germline CDR1 and CDR2: KGHSH and LQKENI. The CDR3 has 13 amino acids. Unmatched junction bases numbered 4, after V lost 6 bases and J lost 5 bases.

The CDR3 loop is CASSDLLTGGRGQPQHF. The CDR3 nucleotides are TGTGCCAGCAGTGACCTCCTTACAGGGGGACGGGGGCAGCCCCAGCATTTT. This chain uses TRBV6-1 with TRBJ1-5; the match to TRBD1 covers 8 bases. There are 17 residues in the CDR3. V lost 3 bases, J lost 7 bases, and 14 bases stayed unmatched. Germline CDR1 MNHNS, CDR2 SASEGT.

The chain is built from TRBV2 and TRBJ2-2, with a weak D call TRBD1 (6 bases). CDR3 length: 16 residues. Germline V CDR1 and CDR2: SNHLY, FYNNEI. V was clipped by 7 bases and J by 6 bases, with 21 bases between them. The CDR3 sequence is CASIDTWTAGAGELFF. In nucleotides, the CDR3 is TGTGCCAGCATTGATACCTGGACAGCTGGGGCCGGGGAGCTGTTTTTT.

The chain carries TRBV6-5 and TRBJ1-1; D is unclear. Germline CDR1 is MNHEY and CDR2 is SVGAGI. CDR3 length: 13 amino acids. Trimming stripped 0 bases from V and 5 bases from J, with 7 bases between. The CDR3 sequence is CASSYSKSTEAFF. As DNA, the CDR3 is TGTGCCAGCAGTTACTCGAAATCTACTGAAGCTTTCTTT.

The chain combines TRBV5-6 with TRBJ2-7; D may match TRBD1 or TRBD2 (5 bases each). There are 13 residues in the CDR3. The germline V and J ends were trimmed by 5 bases and 2 bases, with 11 bases remaining between them. Germline V gives CDR1 SGHDT, CDR2 YYEEEE. DNA of the CDR3: TGTGCCAGCAGGTCACTAGGGGCCTACGAGCAGTACTTC. Amino acids: CASRSLGAYEQYF.

V usage is TRBV11-3 and J usage is TRBJ2-1; D may correspond to TRBD1 or TRBD2 (5 bases each). The CDR3 length is 14 residues. V was trimmed by 11 bases and J by 12 bases, leaving 26 bases between them. The V gene's germline CDR1 is SGHNT and CDR2 YENEEA. For the CDR3, the DNA is TGTGCCGGACAACCCGGGGAACGGGGTATAGCGCAGTTCTTC. Translating it yields CAGQPGERGIAQFF.

The rearrangement joins TRBV6-6 to TRBJ2-1; 10 bases map to TRBD1. V shed 6 bases and J 6 bases; nucleotides not matched to a gene: 5. The CDR3 sequence is 14 residues long. Germline lookup yields CDR1 MNHNY and CDR2 SVGAGI (reference sequence). CDR3 amino acids: CASRAGTGVNEQFF. The CDR3 DNA reads TGTGCCAGCAGGGCCGGGACAGGGGTCAATGAGCAGTTCTTC.

The rearrangement uses TRBV12-5 and TRBJ1-4, with TRBD1 matching over 9 bases. The CDR3 sequence is 14 residues long. The germline V gene has CDR1 LGHNT and CDR2 FRNRAP. V shed 6 bases, J shed 12 bases, and the junction held 11 bases outside the gene matches. The CDR3 region is CASGGTGGNRELFF. DNA for the CDR3: TGTGCTAGTGGGGGAACAGGGGGCAATAGGGAACTGTTTTTT.